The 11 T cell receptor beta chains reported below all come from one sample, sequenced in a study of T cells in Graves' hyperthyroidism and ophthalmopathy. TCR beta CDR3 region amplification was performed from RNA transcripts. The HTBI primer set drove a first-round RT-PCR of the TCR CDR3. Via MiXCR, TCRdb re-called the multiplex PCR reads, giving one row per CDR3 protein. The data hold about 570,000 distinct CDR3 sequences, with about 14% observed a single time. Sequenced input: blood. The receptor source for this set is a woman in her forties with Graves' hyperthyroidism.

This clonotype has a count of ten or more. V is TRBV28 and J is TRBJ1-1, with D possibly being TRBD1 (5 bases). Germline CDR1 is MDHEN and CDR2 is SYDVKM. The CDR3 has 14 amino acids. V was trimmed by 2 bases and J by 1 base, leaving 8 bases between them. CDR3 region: CASSLGGTNTEAFF. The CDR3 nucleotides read TGTGCCAGCAGTTTAGGGGGGACGAACACTGAAGCTTTCTTT.

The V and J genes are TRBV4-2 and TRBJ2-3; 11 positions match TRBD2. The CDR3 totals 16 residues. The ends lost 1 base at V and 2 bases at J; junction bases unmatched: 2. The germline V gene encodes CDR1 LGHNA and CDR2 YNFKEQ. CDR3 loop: CASSQAGLADTDTQYF. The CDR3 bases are TGTGCCAGCAGCCAAGCGGGACTAGCGGACACAGATACGCAGTATTTT.

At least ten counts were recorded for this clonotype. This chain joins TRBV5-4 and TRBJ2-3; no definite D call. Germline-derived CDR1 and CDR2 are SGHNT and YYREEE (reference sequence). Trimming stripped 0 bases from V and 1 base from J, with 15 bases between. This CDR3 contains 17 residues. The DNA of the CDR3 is TGTGCCAGCAGCTTGGACGTGACCAGTGCCCGCACAGATACGCAGTATTTT. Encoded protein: CASSLDVTSARTDTQYF.

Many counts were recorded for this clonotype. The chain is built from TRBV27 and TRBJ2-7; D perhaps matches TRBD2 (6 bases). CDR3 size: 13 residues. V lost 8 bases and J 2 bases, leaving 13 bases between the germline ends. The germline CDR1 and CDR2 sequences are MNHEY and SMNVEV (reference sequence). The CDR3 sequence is CASGRQLPYEQYF. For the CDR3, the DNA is TGTGCCAGCGGGAGGCAGTTACCCTACGAGCAGTACTTC.

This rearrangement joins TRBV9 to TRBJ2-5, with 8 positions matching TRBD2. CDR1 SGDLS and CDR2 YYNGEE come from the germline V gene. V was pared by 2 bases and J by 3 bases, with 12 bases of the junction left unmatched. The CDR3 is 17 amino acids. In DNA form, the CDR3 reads TGTGCCAGCAGCGTGGGTTGGGATAGCGGGATGAAAGAGACCCAGTACTTC. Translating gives CASSVGWDSGMKETQYF.

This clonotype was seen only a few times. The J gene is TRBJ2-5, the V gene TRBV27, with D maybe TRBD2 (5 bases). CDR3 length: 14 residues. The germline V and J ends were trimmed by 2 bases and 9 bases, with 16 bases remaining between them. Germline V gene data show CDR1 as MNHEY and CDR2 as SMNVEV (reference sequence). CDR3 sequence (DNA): TGTGCCAGCAGTTTAGTGGCGGGTCCCACGCCCCAGTACTTC. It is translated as CASSLVAGPTPQYF.

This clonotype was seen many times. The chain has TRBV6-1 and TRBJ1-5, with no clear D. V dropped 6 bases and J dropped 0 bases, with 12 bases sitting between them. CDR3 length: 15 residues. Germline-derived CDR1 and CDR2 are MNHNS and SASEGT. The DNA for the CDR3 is TGTGCCAGCAGCTTAACAGAGTATAGCAATCAGCCCCAGCATTTT. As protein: CASSLTEYSNQPQHF.

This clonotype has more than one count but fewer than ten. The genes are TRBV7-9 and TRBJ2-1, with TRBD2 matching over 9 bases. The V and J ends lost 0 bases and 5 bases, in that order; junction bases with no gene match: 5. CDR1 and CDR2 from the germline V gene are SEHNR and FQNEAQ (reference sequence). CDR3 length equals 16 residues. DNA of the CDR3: TGTGCCAGCAGCTTAGCGCCGGCTAGCGGGAACAATGAGCAGTTCTTC. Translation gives CASSLAPASGNNEQFF.

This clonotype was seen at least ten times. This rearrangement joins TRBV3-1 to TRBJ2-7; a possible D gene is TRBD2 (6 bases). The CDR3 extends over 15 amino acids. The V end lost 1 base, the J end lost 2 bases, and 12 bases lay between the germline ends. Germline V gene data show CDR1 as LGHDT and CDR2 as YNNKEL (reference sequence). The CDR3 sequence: CASSQGGSGAYEQYF. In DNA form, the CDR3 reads TGTGCCAGCAGCCAAGGAGGATCGGGGGCCTACGAGCAGTACTTC.

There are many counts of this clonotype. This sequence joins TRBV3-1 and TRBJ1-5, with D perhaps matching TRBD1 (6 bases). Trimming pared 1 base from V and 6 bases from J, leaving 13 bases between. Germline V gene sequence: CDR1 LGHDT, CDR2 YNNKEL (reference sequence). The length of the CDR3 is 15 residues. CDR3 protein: CASSQGGGGGQPQHF. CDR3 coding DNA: TGTGCCAGCAGCCAAGGTGGAGGGGGAGGTCAGCCCCAGCATTTT.

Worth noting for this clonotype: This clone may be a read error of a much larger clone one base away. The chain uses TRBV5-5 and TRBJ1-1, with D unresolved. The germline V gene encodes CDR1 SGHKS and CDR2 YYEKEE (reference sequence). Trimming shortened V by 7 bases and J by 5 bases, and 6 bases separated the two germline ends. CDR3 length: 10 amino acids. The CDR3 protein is CASHCTEAFF. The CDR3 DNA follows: TGTGCCAGCCATTGTACTGAAGCTTTCTTT.